This record covers a single T cell receptor beta chain. The CDR3 loop spans 14 amino acids. The germline gives CDR1 SGHTA, CDR2 FQGNSA. The V end was cut by 7 bases, the J end by 6 bases, with 19 bases between. Genomic DNA provided the template from which TCR beta VDJ and CDR3 profiles were obtained. TCRdb ran MiXCR on the reads and lists one entry per CDR3 protein. The sample holds 200,000 to 250,000 distinct CDR3 sequences, roughly two thirds seen once. This sample was included in a study of CD8+CD57+ T cells in acquired aplastic anemia. The patients chosen for sequencing had shown expansion of CD8+CD57+ cells (detected by flow cytometry).

The sequenced material came from sorted CD4+, CD8+, or CD8+CD57+ T cells (not recorded which) from PBMCs. This chain links TRBV7-2 with TRBJ2-7, with no clear D. This clonotype was obtained from a human donor with aplastic anemia. The CDR3 spells CASKHQVDGLEQYF. The CDR3 region has the DNA TGTGCCAGCAAGCACCAAGTTGACGGTCTCGAGCAGTACTTC.